This TCR beta chain appears in the sequencing data of a study of tumor-infiltrating lymphocytes in localized non-small cell lung cancer. Whole-study context: Several tumor histologies, both smoking statuses, and some post-neoadjuvant chemotherapy samples were included. Resected tumor was paired with non-adjacent uninvolved lung from the same patient.

Trimming took off 3 bases at V and 5 bases at J, with 10 bases between the two ends. Germline CDR1 reads MNHEY; CDR2 reads SMNVEV (reference sequence). The CDR3 runs 14 residues. Notes on the study in general: No T-cell fraction difference was seen between IM1 and IM2 tumors. Each assay used a separate piece of the same tissue.

Regarding this clone: Its antigen remains unknown.

TCRdb's table, derived via immunoSEQ multiplex PCR, lists solely in-frame clones and lacks some. The table includes 13,000 to 15,000 clones, less than 75% detected once. The clonotype was recovered from a human donor with non-small cell lung cancer. The V and J genes are TRBV27 and TRBJ1-4; a weak D match, TRBD1 (5 bases). Sequencing was carried out using uninvolved lung tissue not adjacent to the tumor. The CDR3 DNA sequence: TGTGCCAGCAGTTTGTCAGGGCCCAATGAAAAACTGTTTTTT. As protein: CASSLSGPNEKLFF.